These T cell receptor beta chains were read from a single sample in a study of cytomegalovirus exposure and HLA in healthy donors. The method was immunoSEQ multiplex PCR; TCRdb's version includes in-frame clones alone and lacks a portion of them. Reported are 100,000 to 150,000 clones; the ten largest clones contain more than 0.8%. The sample was PBMCs. Receptors originate from a man aged 18 to 30 in good health and CMV-seronegative. Each CDR3 is given with its conserved first and last residue. A D gene is named only where the DNA matches it firmly.

TRBJ2-7	TRBD2	TRBV5-6	TGTGCCAGCAGCCGGGAGCGGGGACTCTCCTACGAGCAGTACTTC	CASSRERGLSYEQYF
TRBJ1-5	TRBD1	TRBV30	TGTGCCTGGAGTCCGACGGGACAGGCTAATCAGCCCCAGCATTTT	CAWSPTGQANQPQHF
TRBJ1-2	TRBD1	TRBV13	TGTGCCAGCAGCTACCTTATCGGGACAGGGGGCTATGGCTACACCTTC	CASSYLIGTGGYGYTF
TRBJ2-1	TRBD2	TRBV18	TGTGCCAGCTCACCCCGGACTAGCGGGAGGAGTGAGCAGTTCTTC	CASSPRTSGRSEQFF
TRBJ2-7	NA	TRBV6-5	TGTGCCAGCAGTTACGGGGGCGGCTATGGGTACGAGCAGTACTTC	CASSYGGGYGYEQYF
TRBJ2-1	TRBD2	TRBV12-5	TGTGCTAGTGGCCGCACTAGCGGGGGAGTCTACAATGAGCAGTTCTTC	CASGRTSGGVYNEQFF
TRBJ2-7	TRBD2	TRBV6-6	TGTGCCAGCAGTTACTCCGCGGGAGTATACGAGCAGTACTTC	CASSYSAGVYEQYF
TRBJ2-2	NA	TRBV10-3	TGTGCCATCAGACTTGACCAGCGCAGCCCCGGGGAGCTGTTTTTT	CAIRLDQRSPGELFF
TRBJ2-3	NA	TRBV5-1	TGCGCCAGCAGGTCTTTTCAGGCAGATACGCAGTATTTT	CASRSFQADTQYF
TRBJ2-1	TRBD2	TRBV28	TGTGCCAGCAGGGAACTAGCGTCGGCCTACAATGAGCAGTTCTTC	CASRELASAYNEQFF
TRBJ1-2	NA	TRBV7-8	TGTGCCAGCAGCCAGGACAGCATAAGCTATGGCTACACCTTC	CASSQDSISYGYTF
TRBJ1-3	NA	TRBV6-4	TGTGCCAGCAGTGAATCCGTGACTCCAGGAAACACCATATATTTT	CASSESVTPGNTIYF
TRBJ2-2	NA	TRBV30	TGTGCCTGGAGTATCGGACAGATCGGGGAGCTGTTTTTT	CAWSIGQIGELFF
TRBJ2-7	TRBD1	TRBV27	TGTGCCAGCAGTACCCTGGGACAGGGTCACGAGCAGTACTTC	CASSTLGQGHEQYF
TRBJ2-4	TRBD1	TRBV5-1	TGCGCCAGCAGCTCAGACAGGGGGCGCAGGGAAGCCATTCAGTACTTC	CASSSDRGRREAIQYF
TRBJ1-2	NA	TRBV5-1	TGCGCCAGCAGCTGGGTGCACCTGGGAGATAGAAATGGCTACACCTTC	CASSWVHLGDRNGYTF
TRBJ1-1	TRBD1	TRBV10-3	TGTGCCAACCGGGACAGAGAAAACACTGAAGCTTTCTTT	CANRDRENTEAFF
TRBJ1-1	NA	TRBV29-1	TGCAGCGTTGGGAGAGACACTGAAGCTTTCTTT	CSVGRDTEAFF
TRBJ1-2	NA	TRBV29-1	TGCAGCGCCTCAACGGACACTACTAACTATGGCTACACCTTC	CSASTDTTNYGYTF
TRBJ2-7	NA	TRBV10-3	TGTGCCATCTCTGGGCCGTCTCGGGAACAGTACTTC	CAISGPSREQYF